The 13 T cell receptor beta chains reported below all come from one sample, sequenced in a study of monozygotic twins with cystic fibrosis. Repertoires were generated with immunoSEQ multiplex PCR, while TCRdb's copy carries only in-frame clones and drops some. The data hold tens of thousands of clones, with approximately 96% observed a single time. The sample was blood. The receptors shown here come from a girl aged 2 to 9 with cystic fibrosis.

The CDR3 spells CAWSSPLAGADTQYF. The CDR3 DNA follows: TGTGCCTGGAGTTCACCACTAGCGGGAGCAGATACGCAGTATTTT. The rearrangement links TRBV30 to TRBJ2-3; 11 positions agree with TRBD2. This CDR3 contains 15 residues. Germline V CDR1 and CDR2: GTSNPN, SVGIG (reference sequence). V was pared by 2 bases and J by 4 bases, with 5 bases of the junction left unmatched.

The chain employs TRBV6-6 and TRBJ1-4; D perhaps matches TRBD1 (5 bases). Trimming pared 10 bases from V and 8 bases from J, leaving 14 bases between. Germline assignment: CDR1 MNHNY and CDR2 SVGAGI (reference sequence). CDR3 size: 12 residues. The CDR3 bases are TGTGCCACCAGGGCGGGGCTCGAAAAACTGTTTTTT. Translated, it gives CATRAGLEKLFF.

CDR3 sequence reads: CASLRGTEAFF. In nucleotides, the CDR3 is TGTGCCAGTCTTAGGGGGACTGAAGCTTTCTTT. This chain uses TRBV19 with TRBJ1-1, with D possibly matching TRBD1 (6 bases). This CDR3 is built from 11 residues. Per germline, CDR1 LNHDA and CDR2 SQIVND (reference sequence). Trimming removed 8 bases from V and 5 bases from J, with 9 bases in between. Full variable domain (missing parts from reference TRBV19 and TRBJ1-1): DGGITQSPKYLFRKEGQNVTLSCEQNLNHDAMYWYRQDPGQGLRLIYYSQIVNDFQKGDIAEGYSVSREKKESFPLTVTSAQKNPTAFYLCASLRGTEAFFGQGTRLTVV.

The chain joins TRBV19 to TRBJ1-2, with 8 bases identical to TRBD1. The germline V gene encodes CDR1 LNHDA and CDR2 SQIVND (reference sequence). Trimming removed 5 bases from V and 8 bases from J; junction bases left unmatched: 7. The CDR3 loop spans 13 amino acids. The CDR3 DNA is TGTGCCAGTAGTTCGGACAGGGCCTGGGGCTACACCTTC. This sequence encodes CASSSDRAWGYTF.

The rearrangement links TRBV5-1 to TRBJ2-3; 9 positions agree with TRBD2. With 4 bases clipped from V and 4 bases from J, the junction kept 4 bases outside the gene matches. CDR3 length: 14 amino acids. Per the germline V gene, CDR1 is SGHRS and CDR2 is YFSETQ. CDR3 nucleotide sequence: TGCGCCAGCAGCATAGGCGGGGGGGCAGATACGCAGTATTTT. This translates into CASSIGGGADTQYF.

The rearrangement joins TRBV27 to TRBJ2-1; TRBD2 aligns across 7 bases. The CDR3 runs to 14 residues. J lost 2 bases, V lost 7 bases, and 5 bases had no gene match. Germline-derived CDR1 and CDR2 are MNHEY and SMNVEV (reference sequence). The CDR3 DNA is TGTGCCAGCAAGGCTAGCGGAGCCTACAATGAGCAGTTCTTC. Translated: CASKASGAYNEQFF.

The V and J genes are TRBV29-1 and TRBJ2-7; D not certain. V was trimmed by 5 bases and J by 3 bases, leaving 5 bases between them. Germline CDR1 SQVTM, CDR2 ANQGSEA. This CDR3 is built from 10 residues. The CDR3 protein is CSVINYEQYF. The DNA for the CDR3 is TGCAGCGTTATCAACTACGAGCAGTACTTC.

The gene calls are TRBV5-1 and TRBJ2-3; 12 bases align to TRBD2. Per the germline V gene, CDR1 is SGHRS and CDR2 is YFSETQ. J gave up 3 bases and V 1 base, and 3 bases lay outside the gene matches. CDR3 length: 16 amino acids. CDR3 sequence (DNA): TGCGCCAGCAGCTTGAGGACTAGCGGGAAAACAGATACGCAGTATTTT. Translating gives CASSLRTSGKTDTQYF.

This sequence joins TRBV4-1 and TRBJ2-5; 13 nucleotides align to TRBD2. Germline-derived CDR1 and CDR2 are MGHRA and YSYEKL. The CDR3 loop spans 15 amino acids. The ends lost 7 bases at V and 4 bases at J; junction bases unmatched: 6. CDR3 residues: CASTPLAGGGETQYF. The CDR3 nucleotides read TGCGCCAGCACCCCACTAGCGGGAGGGGGAGAGACCCAGTACTTC.

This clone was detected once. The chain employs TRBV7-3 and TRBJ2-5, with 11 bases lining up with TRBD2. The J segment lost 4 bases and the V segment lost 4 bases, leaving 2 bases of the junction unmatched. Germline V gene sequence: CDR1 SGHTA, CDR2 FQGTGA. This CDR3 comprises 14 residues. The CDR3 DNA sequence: TGTGCCAGCAGCTCCGGACTAGCGGGAGAGACCCAGTACTTC. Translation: CASSSGLAGETQYF.

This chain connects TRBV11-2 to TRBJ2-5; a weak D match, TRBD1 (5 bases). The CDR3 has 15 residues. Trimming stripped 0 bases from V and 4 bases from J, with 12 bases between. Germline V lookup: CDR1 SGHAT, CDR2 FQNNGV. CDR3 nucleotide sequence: TGTGCCAGCAGCTTAGATGTTCAGGGTAGAGAGACCCAGTACTTC. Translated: CASSLDVQGRETQYF.

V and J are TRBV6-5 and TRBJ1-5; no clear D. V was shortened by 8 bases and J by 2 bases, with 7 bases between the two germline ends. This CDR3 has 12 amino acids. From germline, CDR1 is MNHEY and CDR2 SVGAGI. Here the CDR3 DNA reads TGTGCCAGCGATTTGGGCAATCAGCCCCAGCATTTT. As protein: CASDLGNQPQHF.

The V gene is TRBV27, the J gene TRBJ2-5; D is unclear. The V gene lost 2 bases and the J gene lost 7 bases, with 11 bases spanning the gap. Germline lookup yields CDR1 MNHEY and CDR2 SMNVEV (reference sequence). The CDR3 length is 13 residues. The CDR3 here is CASSLNGGGTQYF. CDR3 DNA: TGTGCCAGCAGTTTAAATGGCGGCGGGACCCAGTACTTC.